This record covers a single TCR beta chain. Its antigen is currently unknown. Libraries of TCR beta came from quantitative 5'-RACE with molecular barcodes. Using its own MiXCR run on the 5' RACE reads, TCRdb lists one record per CDR3 protein. The sample consists of under 950,000 distinct CDR3 sequences, around 20% of them appearing once. The germline CDR1 and CDR2 sequences are SQVTM and ANQGSEA. There are 12 residues in the CDR3. V lost 3 bases and J lost 0, with 5 bases in between. The entry originates in a study of CD8 T cells in ankylosing spondylitis. Broader study findings: Matched ankylosing spondylitis synovial fluid reportedly contained a significantly enriched population of disease-linked clones. Relatively rare in peripheral blood, disease-linked clones were also CD8+. Blood from ankylosing spondylitis patients appeared to carry a characteristic roughly eight-variant TCR beta motif. Prior work had noted some motif variants in reactive arthritis blood and synovial fluid.

The genes are TRBV29-1 and TRBJ1-1; D gene uncertain. The source material was blood, either unsorted or a sorted T cell fraction (not recorded which). The sequence was collected from a male donor with ankylosing spondylitis. The CDR3 loop is CSVDSLNTEAFF. CDR3 nucleotides: TGCAGCGTTGACAGCTTGAACACTGAAGCTTTCTTT.